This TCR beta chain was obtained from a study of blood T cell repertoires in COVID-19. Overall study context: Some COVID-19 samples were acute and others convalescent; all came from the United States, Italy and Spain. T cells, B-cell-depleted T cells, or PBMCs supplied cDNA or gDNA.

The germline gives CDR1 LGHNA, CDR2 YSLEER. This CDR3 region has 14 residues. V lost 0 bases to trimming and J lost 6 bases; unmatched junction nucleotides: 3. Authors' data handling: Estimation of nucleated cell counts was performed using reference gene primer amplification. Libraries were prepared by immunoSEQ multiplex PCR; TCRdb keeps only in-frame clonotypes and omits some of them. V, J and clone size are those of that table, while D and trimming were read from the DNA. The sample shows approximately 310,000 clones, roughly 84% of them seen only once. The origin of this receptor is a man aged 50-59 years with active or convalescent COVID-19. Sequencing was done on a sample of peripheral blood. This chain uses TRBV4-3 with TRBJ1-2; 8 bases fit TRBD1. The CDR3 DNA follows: TGCGCCAGCAGCCAAGATGCAGGGGGCAATGGCTACACCTTC. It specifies CASSQDAGGNGYTF.